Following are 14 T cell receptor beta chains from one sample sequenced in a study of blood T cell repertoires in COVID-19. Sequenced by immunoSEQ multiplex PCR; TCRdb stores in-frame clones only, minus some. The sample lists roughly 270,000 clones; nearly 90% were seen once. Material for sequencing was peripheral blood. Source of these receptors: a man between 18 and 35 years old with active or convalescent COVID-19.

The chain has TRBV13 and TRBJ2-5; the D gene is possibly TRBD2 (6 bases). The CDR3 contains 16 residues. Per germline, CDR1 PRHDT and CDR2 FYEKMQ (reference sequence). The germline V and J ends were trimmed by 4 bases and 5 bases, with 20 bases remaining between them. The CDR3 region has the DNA TGTGCCAGCAGCTCCCGAGTAAAGACTAGTTCGGAGACCCAGTACTTC. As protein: CASSSRVKTSSETQYF. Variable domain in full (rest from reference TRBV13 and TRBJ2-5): AAGVIQSPRHLIKEKRETATLKCYPIPRHDTVYWYQQGPGQDPQFLISFYEKMQSDKGSIPDRFSAQQFSDYHSELNMSSLELGDSALYFCASSSRVKTSSETQYFGPGTRLLVL.

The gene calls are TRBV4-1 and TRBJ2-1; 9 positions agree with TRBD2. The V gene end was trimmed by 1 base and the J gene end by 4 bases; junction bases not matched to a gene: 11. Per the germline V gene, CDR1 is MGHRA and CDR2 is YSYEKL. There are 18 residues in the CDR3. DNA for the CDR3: TGCGCCAGCAGCCAAGGTCTTTCCGGGACTAGCCGTTACAATGAGCAGTTCTTC. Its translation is CASSQGLSGTSRYNEQFF.

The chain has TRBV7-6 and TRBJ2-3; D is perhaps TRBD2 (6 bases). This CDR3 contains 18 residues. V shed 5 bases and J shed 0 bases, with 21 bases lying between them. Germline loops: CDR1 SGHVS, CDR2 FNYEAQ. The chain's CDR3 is CASSATGGWGPSTDTQYF. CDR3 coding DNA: TGTGCCAGCAGCGCCACCGGGGGTTGGGGCCCAAGCACAGATACGCAGTATTTT.

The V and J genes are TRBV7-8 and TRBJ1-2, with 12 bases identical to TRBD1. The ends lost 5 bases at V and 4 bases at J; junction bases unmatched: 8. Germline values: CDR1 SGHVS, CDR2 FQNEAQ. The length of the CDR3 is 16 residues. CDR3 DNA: TGTGCCAGCAGCCTGGGACAGGGGGCGCGTGGCTATGGCTACACCTTC. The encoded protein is CASSLGQGARGYGYTF.

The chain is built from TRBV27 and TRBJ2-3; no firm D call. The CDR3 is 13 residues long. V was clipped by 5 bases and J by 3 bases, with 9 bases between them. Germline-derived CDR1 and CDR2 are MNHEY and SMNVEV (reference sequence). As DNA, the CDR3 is TGTGCCAGCAGTAGAGGTCGTACAGATACGCAGTATTTT. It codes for CASSRGRTDTQYF.

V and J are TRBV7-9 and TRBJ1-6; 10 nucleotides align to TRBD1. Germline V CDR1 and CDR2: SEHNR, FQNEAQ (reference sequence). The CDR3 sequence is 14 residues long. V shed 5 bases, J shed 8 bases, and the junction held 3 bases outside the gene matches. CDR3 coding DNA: TGTGCCAGCAGCGGGGGACAGGGGCATTCACCCCTCCACTTT. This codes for CASSGGQGHSPLHF.

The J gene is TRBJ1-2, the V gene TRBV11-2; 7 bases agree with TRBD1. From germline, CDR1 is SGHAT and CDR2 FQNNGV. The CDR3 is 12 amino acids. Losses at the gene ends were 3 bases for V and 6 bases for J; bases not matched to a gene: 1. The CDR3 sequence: CASSFTGDGYTF. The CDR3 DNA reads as TGTGCCAGCAGCTTTACAGGGGATGGCTACACCTTC.

CDR3 protein: CASSPPDRSSYEQYF. In DNA form, the CDR3 reads TGTGCCAGCAGCCCTCCGGACAGGAGCTCCTACGAGCAGTACTTC. This rearrangement joins TRBV3-1 (or the pseudogene TRBV3-2) to TRBJ2-7, with 7 bases fitting TRBD1. V was clipped by 4 bases and J by 0 bases; unmatched bases: 6. Per germline, CDR1 LGHDT and CDR2 YNNKEL (reference sequence). The CDR3 is 15 residues long.

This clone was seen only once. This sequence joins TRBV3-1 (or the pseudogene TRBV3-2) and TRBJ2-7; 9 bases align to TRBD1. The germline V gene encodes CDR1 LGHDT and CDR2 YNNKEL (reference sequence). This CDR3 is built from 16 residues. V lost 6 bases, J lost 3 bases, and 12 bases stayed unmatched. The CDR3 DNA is TGTGCCAGCAGTCCACAGGGGGCGGTGGGGTACTACGAGCAGTACTTC. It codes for CASSPQGAVGYYEQYF.

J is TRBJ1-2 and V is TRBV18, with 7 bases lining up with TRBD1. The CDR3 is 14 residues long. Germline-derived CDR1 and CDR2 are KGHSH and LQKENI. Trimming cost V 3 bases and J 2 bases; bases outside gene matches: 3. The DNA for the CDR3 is TGTGCCAGCTCACCTCGGGACAGCAACTATGGCTACACCTTC. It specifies CASSPRDSNYGYTF.

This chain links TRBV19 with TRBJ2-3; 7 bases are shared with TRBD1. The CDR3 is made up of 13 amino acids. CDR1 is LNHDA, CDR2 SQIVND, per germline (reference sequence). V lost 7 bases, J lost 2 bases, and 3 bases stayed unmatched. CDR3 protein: CASTTGDTDTQYF. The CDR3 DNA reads TGTGCCAGTACCACAGGGGACACAGATACGCAGTATTTT.

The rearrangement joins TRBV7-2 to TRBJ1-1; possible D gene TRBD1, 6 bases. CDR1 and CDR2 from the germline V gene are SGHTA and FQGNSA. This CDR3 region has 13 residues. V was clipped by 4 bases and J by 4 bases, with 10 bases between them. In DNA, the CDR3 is TGTGCCAGCAGCTGGGGAGGGGGCACTGAAGCTTTCTTT. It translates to CASSWGGGTEAFF.

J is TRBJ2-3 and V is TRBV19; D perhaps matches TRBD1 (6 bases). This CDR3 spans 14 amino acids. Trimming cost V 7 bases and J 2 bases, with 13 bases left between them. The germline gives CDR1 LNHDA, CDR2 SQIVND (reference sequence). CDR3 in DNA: TGTGCCAGTACCTACACAGGGTCCACAGATACGCAGTATTTT. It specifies CASTYTGSTDTQYF.

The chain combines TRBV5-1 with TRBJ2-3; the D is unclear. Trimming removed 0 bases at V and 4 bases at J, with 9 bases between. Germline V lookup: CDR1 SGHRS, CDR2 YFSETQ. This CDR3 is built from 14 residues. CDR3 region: CASSLGLESDTQYF. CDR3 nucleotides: TGCGCCAGCAGCTTGGGTCTTGAGTCAGATACGCAGTATTTT.